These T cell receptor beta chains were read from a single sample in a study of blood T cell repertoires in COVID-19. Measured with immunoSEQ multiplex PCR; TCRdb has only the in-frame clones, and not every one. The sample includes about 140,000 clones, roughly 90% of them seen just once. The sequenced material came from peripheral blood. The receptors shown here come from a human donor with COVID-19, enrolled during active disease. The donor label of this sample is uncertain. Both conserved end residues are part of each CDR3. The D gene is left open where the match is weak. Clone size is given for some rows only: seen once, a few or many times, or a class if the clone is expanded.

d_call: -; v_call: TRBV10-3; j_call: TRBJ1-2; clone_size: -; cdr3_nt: TGTGCCATCACCCCCGCGGGGGCGCATCGCTATGGCTACACCTTC; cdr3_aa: CAITPAGAHRYGYTF
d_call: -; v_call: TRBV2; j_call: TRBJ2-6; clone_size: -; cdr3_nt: TGTGCCAGCAGTCTCCCCAGCTCTGGGGCCAACGTCCTGACTTTC; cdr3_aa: CASSLPSSGANVLTF
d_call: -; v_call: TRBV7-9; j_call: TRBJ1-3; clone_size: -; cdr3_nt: TGTGCCAGCAGCTTCGGGGGGAACACCATATATTTT; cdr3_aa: CASSFGGNTIYF
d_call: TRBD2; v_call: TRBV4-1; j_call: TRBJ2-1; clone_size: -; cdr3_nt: TGCGCCAGCAGCCAAGATCGGTCTAGCGGGGATGAGCAGTTCTTC; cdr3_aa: CASSQDRSSGDEQFF
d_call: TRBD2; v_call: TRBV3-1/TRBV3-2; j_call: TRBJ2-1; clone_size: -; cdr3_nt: TGTGCCAGCAGCCAACGTGCCGGGGGGTATGAGCAGTTCTTC; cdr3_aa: CASSQRAGGYEQFF
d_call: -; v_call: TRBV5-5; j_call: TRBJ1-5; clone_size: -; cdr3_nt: TGTGCCAGCAGCTTTGAGGGGGGGCAACAGCCCCAGCATTTT; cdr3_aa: CASSFEGGQQPQHF
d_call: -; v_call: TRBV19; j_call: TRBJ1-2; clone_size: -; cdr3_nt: TGTGCCAGTAGTGCTGCAGGAACTTGGTATGGCTACACCTTC; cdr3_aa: CASSAAGTWYGYTF
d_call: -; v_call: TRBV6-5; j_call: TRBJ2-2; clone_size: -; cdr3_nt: TGTGCCAGCAGTTATCGAGGGTCAAACACCGGGGAGCTGTTTTTT; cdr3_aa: CASSYRGSNTGELFF
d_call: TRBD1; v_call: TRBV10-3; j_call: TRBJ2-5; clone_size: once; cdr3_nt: TGTGCCATCAGTGACAGGGGGGAGACCCAGTACTTC; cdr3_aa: CAISDRGETQYF
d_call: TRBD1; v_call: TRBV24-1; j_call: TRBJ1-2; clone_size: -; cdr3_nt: TGTGCCACCAGTGACTACAGGGGGGGATATGGCTACACCTTC; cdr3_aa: CATSDYRGGYGYTF
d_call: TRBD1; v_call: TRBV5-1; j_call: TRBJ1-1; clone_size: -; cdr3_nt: TGCGCCAGCAGCTTTGACAGGGGAGACACTGAAGCTTTCTTT; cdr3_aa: CASSFDRGDTEAFF
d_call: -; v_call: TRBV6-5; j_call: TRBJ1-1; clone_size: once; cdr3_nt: TGTGCCAGCAGCGATTGGGGCTTTGACACTGAAGCTTTCTTT; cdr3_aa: CASSDWGFDTEAFF
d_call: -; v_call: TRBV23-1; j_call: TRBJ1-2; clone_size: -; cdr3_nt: TGCGCCGTAGGGGGAAATAATGGCTACACCTTC; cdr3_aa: CAVGGNNGYTF
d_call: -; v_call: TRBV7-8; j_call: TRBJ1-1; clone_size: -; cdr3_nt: TGTGCCAGCAGCTTACGGACAGCAAGCACTGAAGCTTTCTTT; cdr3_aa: CASSLRTASTEAFF
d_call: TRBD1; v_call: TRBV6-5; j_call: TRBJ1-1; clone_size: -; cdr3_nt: TGTGCCAGCAGACTAAACGACAGGGGGAAGGCTGAAGCTTTCTTT; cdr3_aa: CASRLNDRGKAEAFF
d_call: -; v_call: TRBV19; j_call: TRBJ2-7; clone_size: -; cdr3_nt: TGTGCCAGTAGTATAGTGAAGGGGTACGACGAGCAGTACTTC; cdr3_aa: CASSIVKGYDEQYF
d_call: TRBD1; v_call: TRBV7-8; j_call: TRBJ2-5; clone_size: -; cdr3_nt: TGTGCCAGCAGCTTGACAGGGGGCGACGAGACCCAGTACTTC; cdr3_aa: CASSLTGGDETQYF
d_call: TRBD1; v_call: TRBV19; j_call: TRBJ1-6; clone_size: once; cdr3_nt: TGTGCCAGTAGCCGTACCAGGGACAGGGTGGGATCACCCCTCCACTTT; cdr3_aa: CASSRTRDRVGSPLHF
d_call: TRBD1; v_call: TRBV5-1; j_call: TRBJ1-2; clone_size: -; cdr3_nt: TGCGCCAGCAGCTTGGGAGGGGGCTCAGGTTATGGCTACACCTTC; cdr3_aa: CASSLGGGSGYGYTF
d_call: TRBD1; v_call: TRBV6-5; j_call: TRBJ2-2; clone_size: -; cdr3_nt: TGTGCCAGCAACCGGGACAGGGTCAACGGGGAGCTGTTTTTT; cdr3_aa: CASNRDRVNGELFF
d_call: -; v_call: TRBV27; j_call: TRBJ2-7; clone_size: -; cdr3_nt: TGTGCCAGCAGTTCCGGGGACTTCTCCTACGAGCAGTACTTC; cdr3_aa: CASSSGDFSYEQYF
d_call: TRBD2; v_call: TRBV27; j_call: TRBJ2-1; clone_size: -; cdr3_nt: TGTGCCAGCAGTCCTCTGGGACTAGCGGGGGATGAGCAGTTCTTC; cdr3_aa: CASSPLGLAGDEQFF
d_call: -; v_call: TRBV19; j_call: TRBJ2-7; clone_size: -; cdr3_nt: TGTGCCAGCGGGATGGGGACGGGGGCCTACGAGCAGTACTTC; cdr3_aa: CASGMGTGAYEQYF
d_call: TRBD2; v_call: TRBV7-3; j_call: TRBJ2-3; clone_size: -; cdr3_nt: TGTGCCAGCAGCACCGGGACTAGCGCCTCAGATACGCAGTATTTT; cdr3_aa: CASSTGTSASDTQYF
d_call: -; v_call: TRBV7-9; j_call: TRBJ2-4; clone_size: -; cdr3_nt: TGTGCCAGCTTAGCTCTAGCCAAAAACATTCAGTACTTC; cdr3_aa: CASLALAKNIQYF
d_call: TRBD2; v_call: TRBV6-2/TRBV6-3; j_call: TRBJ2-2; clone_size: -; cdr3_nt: TGTGCCAGCAGCCGAGGACTAGCGGGAGGTAACACCGGGGAGCTGTTTTTT; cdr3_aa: CASSRGLAGGNTGELFF
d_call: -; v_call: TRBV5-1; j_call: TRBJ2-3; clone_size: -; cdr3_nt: TGCGCCAGCAGCTTGACAGGCAGCCCGAATACGCAGTATTTT; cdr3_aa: CASSLTGSPNTQYF
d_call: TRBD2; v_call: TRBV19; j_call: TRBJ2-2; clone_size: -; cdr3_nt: TGTGCCAGTAGGCCCAGAGCGGGGGGGCTGGTGAACACCGGGGAGCTGTTTTTT; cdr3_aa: CASRPRAGGLVNTGELFF
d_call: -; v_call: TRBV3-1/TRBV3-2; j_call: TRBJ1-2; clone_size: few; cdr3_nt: TGTGCCAGCAGCCAAGGATCGTCAGGGACAGGCTACACCTTC; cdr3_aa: CASSQGSSGTGYTF
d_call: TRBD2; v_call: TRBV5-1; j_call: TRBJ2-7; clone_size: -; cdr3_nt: TGCGCCAGCAGCTTTAGCGGGGGGGCTTCCTACGAGCAGTACTTC; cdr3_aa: CASSFSGGASYEQYF
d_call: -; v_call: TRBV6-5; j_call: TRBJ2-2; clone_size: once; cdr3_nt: TGTGCCAGCAGTTACCAGGCTCTCAACACCGGGGAGCTGTTTTTT; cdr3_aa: CASSYQALNTGELFF
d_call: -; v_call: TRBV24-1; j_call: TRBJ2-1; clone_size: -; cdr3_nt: TGTGCCACCAGTGACTACCAGCGGAGCTCCTACAATGAGCAGTTCTTC; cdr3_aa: CATSDYQRSSYNEQFF
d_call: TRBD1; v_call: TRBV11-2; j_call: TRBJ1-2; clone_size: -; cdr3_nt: TGTGCCAGCAGCTTCGAAGCAGGGGGCAGCTACACCTTC; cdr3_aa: CASSFEAGGSYTF
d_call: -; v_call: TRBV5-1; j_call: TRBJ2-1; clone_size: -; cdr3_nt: TGCGCCAGCAGCTTGGACTTGCGTGAGCAGTTCTTC; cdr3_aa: CASSLDLREQFF
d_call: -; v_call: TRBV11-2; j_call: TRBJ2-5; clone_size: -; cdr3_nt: TGTGCCAGCAGCTTAGGATTTCTAGTAGAGACCCAGTACTTC; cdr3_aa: CASSLGFLVETQYF
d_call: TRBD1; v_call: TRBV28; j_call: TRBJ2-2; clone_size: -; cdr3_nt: TGTGCCAGCAGTTTAGTTTGGACAGGGGGCCCCGGGGAGCTGTTTTTT; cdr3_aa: CASSLVWTGGPGELFF
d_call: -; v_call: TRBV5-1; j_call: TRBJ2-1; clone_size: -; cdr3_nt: TGCGCCAGCAGCTTGGCCGGGACAACCCTCGACTTTAAAGTTGAGCAGTTCTTC; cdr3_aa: CASSLAGTTLDFKVEQFF
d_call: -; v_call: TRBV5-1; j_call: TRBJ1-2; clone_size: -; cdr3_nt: TGCGCCAGCAGCCCGGACGGCGGGGACTATGGCTACACCTTC; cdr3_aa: CASSPDGGDYGYTF
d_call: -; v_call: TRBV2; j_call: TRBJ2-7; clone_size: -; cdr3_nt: TGTGCCAGCACCCTCACGAGCGTTTACGAGCAGTACTTC; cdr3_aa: CASTLTSVYEQYF
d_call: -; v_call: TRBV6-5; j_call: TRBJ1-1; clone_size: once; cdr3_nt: TGTGCCAGCAGTCTGCGACACCAGAACACTGAAGCTTTCTTT; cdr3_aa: CASSLRHQNTEAFF
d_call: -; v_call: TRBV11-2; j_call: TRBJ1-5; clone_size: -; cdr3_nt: TGTGCCTCCCGGGCAGGGGATCAGCCCCAGCATTTT; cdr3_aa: CASRAGDQPQHF